This section outlines one TCR beta chain sequence together with its context. Its antigen is unknown. No per-base quality is available; no much larger clone lies one base away. Libraries were constructed by UMI-ligation and nested PCR. An equimolar mix of two oligonucleotides covering both TRBC1 and TRBC2 was used as the beta constant-region primer. The ligated cDNA went through four rounds of PCR with nested alpha and beta constant-region primers together with the SP2 primer. A single-stranded oligonucleotide containing the SP2 primer and a 12-nucleotide UMI was joined to the 3' end of the cDNA by T4 RNA ligase 1. The ligation reaction was kept at 16 degrees C for roughly 18-24 hours. PCR2 was typically performed as a SYBR Green qPCR and was stopped at a predetermined threshold so that over-amplification was prevented. Apart from the first purification, every purification step used Agencourt AMPure XP magnetic beads. Library amounts were measured by Qubit and library quality was assessed on a TapeStation, where the main peak was expected at around 650 bp. Pooled libraries were sequenced on an Illumina MiSeq with v2 2x251 paired-end kits, typically giving roughly 1-2.3 million reads per sample. Each sample library was pooled at around 4.1 nM, and about 4.5-7% PhiX was included to improve cluster recognition. On the study's bioinformatics: Decombinator assigned V and J genes to Demultiplexor-processed FASTQ reads by tag matching, allowing a single base-pair mismatch. UMIs were used by Collapsinator to correct both sequencing errors and frequency errors arising from PCR heterogeneity. CDR3Translator translated TCRs and extracted CDR3s from the conserved cysteine to the FGXG phenylalanine, flagging non-productive sequences. Repertoires were subsampled to equal numbers of UMI-defined TCRs before Gini, Shannon entropy and inverse Simpson indices were calculated. Within the linear range, a power law was fitted by maximum likelihood to the distributions of clonotype abundance. When run on a single naive CD8 sample, MIGEC and the pipeline yielded similar UMI counts, similar unique TCR numbers and similar clonal distributions. One analysis removed from the naive repertoire any naive TCRs that were also present in any memory subset from the same donor. The repertoires were searched for 7,322 CMV-associated CDR3 sequences that had been compiled from VDJdb and a published dataset. TCRdb reanalyzed the raw reads on its own, using fastp at Q25 for trimming and MiXCR for clone calling, and kept in-frame beta chains. When rows share a CDR3 protein, they turn into one entry using the most common DNA and genes. None of the V and J calls come from the authors' own analysis; TCRdb made them. The sample yields over 130,000 distinct CDR3 sequences; about a fifth were counted once. Jointly, the top ten make up around 0.63% of the sample.

These data are taken from a study of naive and memory T cell subsets (dated by TCRdb to 2016 to 2017). In the study overall: Sorted naive and memory T cell subsets from peripheral blood were analyzed in the study using a UMI-based, open-source pipeline for TCR alpha and beta sequencing. IgG serology results and the functional CMV T cell responses were in complete agreement. RNA was DNase-treated and reverse transcribed with TCR constant-region primers, mostly using SuperScript III.

TCR alpha and beta chain libraries were amplified separately from the second PCR step onward. Donor CMV status was determined by IFNgamma production from CD4+ T cells after overnight stimulation of fresh PBMCs with CMV viral lysate. CD4 T cells were positively selected using Miltenyi beads, after which CD8 T cells were positively selected from the CD4-negative fraction. Cells stained for CD3, CD4, CD8, CD45RA, CD27 and a live/dead dye were sorted on a BD Aria II into four subsets by CD45RA and CD27. A few healthy volunteers provided blood, and the blood of each volunteer was split into CD4 and CD8 T cells and then into four differentiation subsets. Roughly 120 ml of peripheral blood was collected from each donor, and PBMC were isolated from the blood using Ficoll-Paque PLUS density-gradient centrifugation. Sorted cells were lysed in RLT buffer, after which RNA was extracted using a Qiagen RNeasy kit and stored at -80 degrees C.

The cysteine opens and the phenylalanine closes a CDR3 of 16 amino acids. The only DNA kept is the CDR3, 48 bases in frame from the first base. The V and J ends are trimmed by 2 bases and 1 base, leaving 15 bases between them. CDR1 DFQATT and CDR2 SNEGSKA were looked up in the germline V gene (reference sequence). What the work shows at the level of the full study, not this receptor alone: Following error correction, more than 90% of naive TCR sequences occurred only once, which made naive abundance distributions much steeper than those of memory subsets. The repertoire findings for the naive and memory subsets could not be validated against a ground truth because none was available. RNA-based TCR counts may be influenced by expression changes linked to T cell activation and differentiation. A power law was followed by TCR abundance, with an exponent that differed between naive and memory subsets but was consistent across the three individuals. A clonotype was defined as a single alpha or beta chain sequence rather than as a paired alpha/beta receptor. In both CD4 and CD8 cells, the Gini index increased while Shannon and inverse Simpson diversity decreased from naive through CM, EM and EMRA. A few larger clonotypes were present in naive repertoires, especially CD8 naive repertoires, and these clonotypes were possibly memory cells re-expressing CD45RA.

This receptor was identified in a human donor in good health. Rearrangement joined TRBV20-1 to TRBJ2-1, with TRBD2 perhaps the D gene, on 6 matching bases. The sample taken for sequencing was naive CD8+ T cells from blood. The sample's cell subset or site, from its label and the paper: naive T cells, CD45RA high CD27+. The CDR3 protein is CSARFTGSWSYNEQFF. The DNA sequence follows: TGCAGTGCTAGATTTACCGGGAGTTGGTCCTACAATGAGCAGTTCTTC.